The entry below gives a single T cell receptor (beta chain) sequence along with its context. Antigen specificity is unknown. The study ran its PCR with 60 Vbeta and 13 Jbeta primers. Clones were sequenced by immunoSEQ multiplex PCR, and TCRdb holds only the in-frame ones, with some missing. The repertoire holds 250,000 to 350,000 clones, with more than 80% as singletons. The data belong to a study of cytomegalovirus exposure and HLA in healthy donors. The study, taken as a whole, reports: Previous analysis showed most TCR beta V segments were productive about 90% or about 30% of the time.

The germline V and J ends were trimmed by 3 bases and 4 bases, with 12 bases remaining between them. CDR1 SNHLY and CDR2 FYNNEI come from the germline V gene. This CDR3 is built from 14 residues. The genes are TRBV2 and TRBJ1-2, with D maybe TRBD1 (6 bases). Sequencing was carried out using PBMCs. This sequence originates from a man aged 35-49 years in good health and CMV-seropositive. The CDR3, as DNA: TGTGCCAGCAGTGAGGGGGACATCTCCTATGGCTACACCTTC. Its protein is CASSEGDISYGYTF.